Sequencing of this TCR beta chain was carried out in a study of beta chain features in type 1 diabetes. The table lists this clone with a few counts. Its antigen is undetermined. Staining for CD45RO/CCR7/CD25/CD127/CD95/CD27 allowed sorting of CD4+ naive, central memory, regulatory and stem cell-like memory cells. Notes on the study in general: Across all four CD4+ subsets, people with type 1 diabetes showed modestly shorter TCRB CDR3s.

CDR3 length: 15 amino acids. Germline CDR1 reads MNHNS; CDR2 reads SASEGT. After removal of 4 bases from V and 8 bases from J, the junction contained 6 bases not matched to a gene. The study reverse transcribed the entire isolated RNA, so it sequenced expressed TCRB transcripts. The protocol was immunoSEQ multiplex PCR, while the TCRdb copy is restricted to in-frame clones and leaves out a portion. The repertoire holds around 130,000 clones, with about 10% as singletons. Sequencing was done on a sample of central memory CD4+ T cells from blood. This sequence originates from a man aged 25 to 40 with type 1 diabetes. The chain couples TRBV6-1 to TRBJ2-1; 12 bases map to TRBD1. In DNA form, the CDR3 reads TGTGCCAGCAGTGCCGGGACAGGGGGCCGGTATGAGCAGTTCTTC. The encoded protein is CASSAGTGGRYEQFF.